These 3 T cell receptor beta chains were sequenced from one sample in a study of blood T cell repertoires in COVID-19. Only in-frame clones appear in the TCRdb table, and some are missing; sequencing was by immunoSEQ multiplex PCR. The sample yields a few hundred thousand clones, 75% to 90% seen once. Sample: peripheral blood. The receptors come from a woman aged 60-70 years with COVID-19, enrolled during active disease.

This clone has a single count. This sequence joins TRBV27 and TRBJ2-2, with a weak D call TRBD2 (6 bases). The CDR3 has 14 residues. Germline CDR1 and CDR2: MNHEY and SMNVEV (reference sequence). V was shortened by 8 bases and J by 4 bases, with 14 bases between the two germline ends. This CDR3 is CASLGGVLTGELFF. In nucleotides, the CDR3 is TGTGCCAGCTTAGGAGGGGTCCTCACCGGGGAGCTGTTTTTT.

V usage is TRBV6-1 and J usage is TRBJ2-3, with a tentative D call TRBD2 (6 bases). V lost 3 bases, J lost 5 bases, and 12 bases lay in between. The CDR3 consists of 14 residues. Germline CDR1 and CDR2: MNHNS and SASEGT. This CDR3 reads CASSDRGRGDTQYF. The CDR3 bases are TGTGCCAGCAGTGACCGAGGGCGGGGAGATACGCAGTATTTT.

The rearrangement joins TRBV7-3 to TRBJ2-2; 9 nucleotides line up with TRBD1. Germline V gives CDR1 SGHTA, CDR2 FQGTGA. CDR3 length equals 16 residues. With 4 bases clipped from V and 3 bases from J, the junction kept 6 bases outside the gene matches. The CDR3: CASSWGYRGHTGELFF. The DNA for the CDR3 is TGTGCCAGCAGCTGGGGGTACAGGGGGCACACCGGGGAGCTGTTTTTT.